The table lists the clone carrying this T cell receptor beta chain with many counts. Antigen: not known. V gave up 0 bases and J gave up 5 bases, with 17 bases separating them. Looked up from germline, CDR1 is MGHRA and CDR2 is YSYEKL. The CDR3 has 17 amino acids. This sample is drawn from a study of T cell repertoires in cytomegalovirus infection. Study in general: CMV epitopes in the study were HLA-C-restricted (recently identified) and HLA-B-restricted (well studied). Indicated by public TCR beta signatures were CMV infection and matching HLA type.

TCRdb re-derived calls from the reads in MiXCR, one entry per CDR3 protein. The sample carries 300,000 or so distinct CDR3 sequences, roughly 25% recorded once. Study-wide findings and caveats: The ex vivo response was dominated by HLA-C-restricted CMV-specific TCR beta clonotypes. Carriage of CMV together with the relevant HLA was identifiable through cumulative public TCR beta family frequency.

This receptor was identified in a human donor in good health (CMV status not recorded). Some clones in this sample may be carry-over from other donors' samples. The chain uses TRBV4-1 and TRBJ2-1, with no clear D. Sequences were derived from cultured PBMCs, sampled from culture after CMV antigen stimulation. The CDR3 region has the DNA TGCGCCAGCAGCCAAGATATTGAAACGGACGTTGACAATGAGCAGTTCTTC. It specifies CASSQDIETDVDNEQFF.